A single sample is the source of the 21 T cell receptor beta chains below, sequenced in a study of identical twins. One entry per CDR3 protein, called by TCRdb with MiXCR from the 5' RACE reads. Of about 240,000 distinct CDR3 sequences in the sample, approximately 11% were seen once. This sample was shared with a second study, whose subject was yellow fever vaccine responses in identical twins.

What was sequenced was memory (CD45RO+) T cells sorted from blood. The receptors were sampled from a woman between 18 and 29 years old in good health.

In its sample, this clonotype was seen many times. V and J are TRBV5-1 and TRBJ2-1; 7 bases fit TRBD1. This CDR3 has 15 residues. Unmatched junction bases numbered 7, after V lost 4 bases and J lost 3 bases. Germline V gene sequence: CDR1 SGHRS, CDR2 YFSETQ. The CDR3 DNA reads TGCGCCAGCAGCCCTCAGACAGGGAGCTACAATGAGCAGTTCTTC. It specifies CASSPQTGSYNEQFF.

This clonotype was observed many times. The chain recombines TRBV7-2 with TRBJ2-5; 7 nucleotides line up with TRBD1. The CDR3 consists of 14 residues. The junction had 3 bases not matched to a gene; V was cut back by 2 bases and J by 3 bases. From germline, CDR1 is SGHTA and CDR2 FQGNSA. DNA of the CDR3: TGTGCCAGCAGCTTACAGGGGGTTAAAGAGACCCAGTACTTC. As protein: CASSLQGVKETQYF.

V usage is TRBV28 and J usage is TRBJ2-7; 10 bases agree with TRBD1. V gave up 1 base and J gave up 5 bases; unmatched junction bases: 5. The CDR3 length is 15 residues. Looked up from germline, CDR1 is MDHEN and CDR2 is SYDVKM. The CDR3 here is CASSLLGQGTHEQYF. CDR3 DNA: TGTGCCAGCAGTTTATTGGGACAGGGGACCCACGAGCAGTACTTC. The complete variable domain, with remaining parts taken from reference TRBV28 and TRBJ2-7, reads DVKVTQSSRYLVKRTGEKVFLECVQDMDHENMFWYRQDPGLGLRLIYFSYDVKMKEKGDIPEGYSVSREKKERFSLILESASTNQTSMYLCASSLLGQGTHEQYFGPGTRLTVT.

This clonotype was seen many times. This chain links TRBV29-1 with TRBJ2-1; perhaps TRBD2 as D (6 bases). CDR1 is SQVTM and CDR2 is ANQGSEA in the germline V gene. Trimming stripped 2 bases from V and 9 bases from J, with 14 bases between. The CDR3 totals 13 residues. DNA of the CDR3: TGCAGCGTTGAAAGGCTAGCGAGTGGTGAGCAGTTCTTC. Its protein product is CSVERLASGEQFF.

This clonotype was seen only a few times. The rearrangement joins TRBV12-3 or TRBV12-4 to TRBJ2-3, with D perhaps TRBD1 or TRBD2 (5 bases each). The V and J ends lost 5 bases and 13 bases respectively, with 13 bases between them. The CDR3 is made up of 11 amino acids. The CDR3 spells CASSPGAREYF. DNA for the CDR3: TGTGCCAGCAGTCCCGGGGCCCGTGAGTATTTT.

This clonotype appeared a few times. The chain links TRBV5-6 to TRBJ2-1, with TRBD2 as a possible D gene (6 bases). V was clipped by 4 bases and J by 1 base, with 24 bases between them. In germline, CDR1 is SGHDT, CDR2 YYEEEE. The CDR3 covers 19 residues. CDR3 sequence reads: CASSTDAGYSLVSYNEQFF. CDR3 coding DNA: TGTGCCAGCAGCACGGACGCGGGATACAGCCTTGTGTCCTACAATGAGCAGTTCTTC.

This clonotype was detected ten times or more. This chain uses TRBV27 with TRBJ2-1; 14 bases agree with TRBD2. Germline CDR1 and CDR2: MNHEY and SMNVEV (reference sequence). The CDR3 spans 19 residues. J lost 3 bases, V lost 5 bases, and 12 bases had no gene match. This CDR3 is CASSPPPRTSGGSYNEQFF. The DNA for the CDR3 is TGTGCCAGCAGTCCTCCCCCCCGGACTAGCGGGGGGAGCTACAATGAGCAGTTCTTC.

This clonotype appeared a few times. The J gene is TRBJ2-1, the V gene TRBV29-1, with D tentatively TRBD2 (5 bases). The CDR3 has 15 amino acids. V was pared by 7 bases and J by 9 bases, with 25 bases between. The germline V gene has CDR1 SQVTM and CDR2 ANQGSEA. Here the CDR3 DNA reads TGCAGCGGTTCGGACTCTACTACACCTTTGGGTGAGCAGTTCTTC. Protein product: CSGSDSTTPLGEQFF.

The J gene is TRBJ2-7, the V gene TRBV14; the match to TRBD1 covers 10 bases. V trimming: 4 bases; J trimming: 5 bases; junction bases outside the gene matches: 8. CDR3 length: 15 residues. Germline V gene sequence: CDR1 SGHDN, CDR2 FVKESK. CDR3 DNA: TGTGCCAGCAGCCCCGTCCGACAGGGGGCCCACGAGCAGTACTTC. Translation: CASSPVRQGAHEQYF.

This clonotype came up many times. The chain employs TRBV15 and TRBJ2-4; 8 bases fit TRBD1. Germline CDR1 reads LNHNV; CDR2 reads YYDKDF (reference sequence). The CDR3 sequence is 18 residues long. Losses at the gene ends were 3 bases for V and 0 bases for J; bases not matched to a gene: 10. As DNA, the CDR3 is TGTGCCACCAGCAGGACCGGGACAGGTCCTATAGCCAAAAACATTCAGTACTTC. Translating it yields CATSRTGTGPIAKNIQYF.

Only a few counts were recorded for this clonotype. This rearrangement joins TRBV4-3 to TRBJ2-5; 8 positions agree with TRBD2. From germline, CDR1 is LGHNA and CDR2 YSLEER. J gave up 0 bases and V 2 bases, and 2 bases lay outside the gene matches. The CDR3 has 15 amino acids. This CDR3 reads CASSQTSGYQETQYF. In DNA, the CDR3 is TGCGCCAGCAGCCAAACTAGCGGATACCAAGAGACCCAGTACTTC.

CDR3 DNA: TGTGCCACCAGCAAGTTTGCAGATACGCAGTATTTT. It translates to CATSKFADTQYF. This sequence joins TRBV15 and TRBJ2-3; no reliable D call. The CDR3 consists of 12 residues. V gave up 4 bases and J gave up 4 bases, with 6 bases separating them. Looked up from germline, CDR1 is LNHNV and CDR2 is YYDKDF (reference sequence).

At least ten counts were recorded for this clonotype. The V gene is TRBV28, the J gene TRBJ2-1; 14 bases align to TRBD2. Per the germline V gene, CDR1 is MDHEN and CDR2 is SYDVKM. This CDR3 comprises 16 residues. Trimming removed 2 bases from V and 8 bases from J; junction bases left unmatched: 5. CDR3 bases: TGTGCCAGCAGTTTAGGGACTAGCGGGAGTTGGGATGAGCAGTTCTTC. Protein: CASSLGTSGSWDEQFF.

The chain uses TRBV11-2 and TRBJ2-1; D gene uncertain. Trimming pared 6 bases from V and 6 bases from J, leaving 27 bases between. CDR1 and CDR2 from the germline V gene are SGHAT and FQNNGV. The CDR3 runs 18 residues. This chain's CDR3 is CASSIVPQTQARSNEQFF. The CDR3 nucleotides are TGTGCCAGCAGTATTGTGCCTCAAACCCAAGCGAGGTCCAATGAGCAGTTCTTC.

The chain is built from TRBV4-2 and TRBJ2-3; 10 positions agree with TRBD2. The length of the CDR3 is 17 residues. V was pared by 4 bases and J by 7 bases, with 14 bases of the junction left unmatched. CDR1 is LGHNA, CDR2 YNFKEQ, per germline. The chain's CDR3 is CASSPSLSGGLGNTQYF. The DNA for the CDR3 is TGTGCCAGCAGCCCATCCCTTAGCGGGGGGCTTGGGAATACGCAGTATTTT.

The chain is built from TRBV7-2 and TRBJ2-1; D is unresolved. V gave up 0 bases and J gave up 3 bases, with 6 bases separating them. There are 14 residues in the CDR3. Germline CDR1 and CDR2: SGHTA and FQGNSA. CDR3 bases: TGTGCCAGCAGCTTAGCGGCCAGCTACAATGAGCAGTTCTTC. Its translation is CASSLAASYNEQFF.

Only a few counts were recorded for this clonotype. V gene TRBV15 combines with J gene TRBJ2-7, with D perhaps matching TRBD1 (5 bases). V shed 0 bases and J shed 4 bases, with 16 bases lying between them. The CDR3 has 16 residues. The germline gives CDR1 LNHNV, CDR2 YYDKDF (reference sequence). The chain's CDR3 is CATSRDSRGMEYEQYF. DNA of the CDR3: TGTGCCACCAGCAGAGATTCTAGGGGCATGGAGTACGAGCAGTACTTC.

This sequence joins TRBV10-3 and TRBJ1-1, with D unclear. Germline CDR1 is ENHRY and CDR2 is SYGVKD. The V gene lost 7 bases and the J gene lost 7 bases, with 10 bases spanning the gap. The CDR3 extends over 11 amino acids. Written as DNA, the CDR3 is TGTGCCATCAAGAACCACCATGAAGCTTTCTTT. Amino acids: CAIKNHHEAFF.

This CDR3 is CASSFHRWNEQFF. DNA of the CDR3: TGTGCCAGCAGCTTCCACAGGTGGAATGAGCAGTTCTTC. This chain joins TRBV11-3 and TRBJ2-1; the D gene is possibly TRBD1 (5 bases). Per the germline V gene, CDR1 is SGHNT and CDR2 is YENEEA. The CDR3 extends over 13 amino acids. Trimming shortened V by 3 bases and J by 7 bases, and 10 bases separated the two germline ends.

This clonotype has ten or more counts. The chain links TRBV7-2 to TRBJ1-5; D is unresolved. This CDR3 is 13 amino acids long. The V gene's germline CDR1 is SGHTA and CDR2 FQGNSA. Trimming removed 5 bases at V and 2 bases at J, with 7 bases between. CDR3 residues: CASSVRGNQPQHF. In DNA, the CDR3 is TGTGCCAGCAGCGTGCGGGGCAATCAGCCCCAGCATTTT.

This rearrangement joins TRBV20-1 to TRBJ1-2, with 10 bases identical to TRBD1. Looked up from germline, CDR1 is DFQATT and CDR2 is SNEGSKA (reference sequence). The CDR3 runs 16 residues. V lost 3 bases, J lost 0 bases, and 7 bases stayed unmatched. CDR3 sequence reads: CSASGDRGPANYGYTF. As DNA, the CDR3 is TGCAGTGCTAGTGGGGACAGGGGTCCAGCTAACTATGGCTACACCTTC.